One and the same sample provided the 30 T cell receptor beta chains below, sequenced in a study of shared clonotypes between healthy human individuals. The table came from immunoSEQ multiplex PCR; TCRdb's copy has only in-frame clones and leaves some out. The table has around 100,000 clones, 67% seen once. Sequenced material: memory CD8+ T cells sorted from blood. This sample's subset: CD45RO+ cells pooled with CCR7-negative TemRA cells. These receptors originate from a man between 25 and 39 years old in good health.

The chain joins TRBV29-1 to TRBJ2-7; 7 bases align to TRBD2. CDR3 length: 13 residues. Per the germline V gene, CDR1 is SQVTM and CDR2 is ANQGSEA. Losses at the gene ends were 4 bases for V and 1 base for J; bases not matched to a gene: 4. The DNA of the CDR3 is TGCAGCGTTGGTAGGACTAGTTCCTACGAGCAGTACTTC. This encodes CSVGRTSSYEQYF.

The chain links TRBV27 to TRBJ2-5, with 10 bases identical to TRBD2. The CDR3 runs 16 residues. The V gene's germline CDR1 is MNHEY and CDR2 SMNVEV (reference sequence). Losses at the gene ends were 5 bases for V and 3 bases for J; bases not matched to a gene: 9. CDR3 sequence reads: CASSPLGSGRKETQYF. Here the CDR3 DNA reads TGTGCCAGCAGTCCGCTGGGTAGCGGGAGGAAAGAGACCCAGTACTTC.

The gene calls are TRBV2 and TRBJ1-1; D possibly corresponds to TRBD1 (5 bases). V lost 4 bases to trimming and J lost 1 base, with 7 bases between them. CDR3 size: 13 residues. In germline, CDR1 is SNHLY, CDR2 FYNNEI. In DNA, the CDR3 is TGTGCCAGCAGTGGACAGTCGAACACTGAAGCTTTCTTT. The encoded protein is CASSGQSNTEAFF. Filled out from reference TRBV2 and TRBJ1-1, the complete variable domain reads EPEVTQTPSHQVTQMGQEVILRCVPISNHLYFYWYRQILGQKVEFLVSFYNNEISEKSEIFDDQFSVERPDGSNFTLKIRSTKLEDSAMYFCASSGQSNTEAFFGQGTRLTVV.

The chain joins TRBV7-8 to TRBJ2-2; tentatively, D is TRBD1 (5 bases). This CDR3 has 15 amino acids. Germline CDR1 SGHVS, CDR2 FQNEAQ. The ends were cut back, 1 base at V and 5 bases at J, with 11 bases in the middle. CDR3 loop: CASSLVPGPTGELFF. The CDR3 region has the DNA TGTGCCAGCAGCTTAGTCCCAGGGCCGACCGGGGAGCTGTTTTTT.

Many counts were recorded for this clone. V and J are TRBV2 and TRBJ1-2, with TRBD1 identical over 8 bases. The V and J ends lost 6 bases and 4 bases, in that order; junction bases with no gene match: 4. The CDR3 length is 13 residues. Germline values: CDR1 SNHLY, CDR2 FYNNEI. The CDR3 DNA sequence: TGTGCCAGCAGCGGTGGACAGGGCTATGGCTACACCTTC. Its protein is CASSGGQGYGYTF.

The table lists this clone with many counts. The V gene is TRBV11-1, the J gene TRBJ2-1; 7 nucleotides align to TRBD2. The CDR3 loop spans 15 amino acids. J was trimmed by 5 bases and V by 2 bases; bases with no gene match: 6. Germline V gene data show CDR1 as SGHAT and CDR2 as FQDESV (reference sequence). The CDR3 sequence: CASSLYLAGNNEQFF. CDR3 DNA: TGTGCCAGCAGCTTATACTTAGCGGGTAACAATGAGCAGTTCTTC.

The rearrangement uses TRBV7-7 and TRBJ2-3, with D hard to call. This CDR3 has 13 residues. Trimming cost V 5 bases and J 4 bases, with 10 bases left between them. CDR1 and CDR2 (germline): SSHAT, FNYEAQ (reference sequence). CDR3 sequence reads: CASSEDAADTQYF. CDR3 coding DNA: TGTGCCAGCAGCGAGGACGCTGCAGATACGCAGTATTTT.

This chain connects TRBV28 to TRBJ1-5; possible D gene TRBD1, 6 bases. Trimming took 5 bases from V and 5 from J, leaving 13 bases between them. In germline, CDR1 is MDHEN, CDR2 SYDVKM. This CDR3 has 14 residues. The CDR3 bases are TGTGCCAGCAGTCTGGGGGGCGCCCATCAGCCCCAGCATTTT. Translated, it gives CASSLGGAHQPQHF.

The chain links TRBV6-5 to TRBJ2-3; D is perhaps TRBD2 (6 bases). This CDR3 region has 16 residues. Trimming shortened V by 1 base and J by 1 base, and 12 bases separated the two germline ends. Germline loops: CDR1 MNHEY, CDR2 SVGAGI. CDR3 nucleotide sequence: TGTGCCAGCAGTTACTTAGGCGGGATCCGCACAGATACGCAGTATTTT. This encodes CASSYLGGIRTDTQYF.

The J gene is TRBJ2-7, the V gene TRBV2; D remains ambiguous. V lost 1 base and J lost 1, with 5 bases in between. CDR1 is SNHLY, CDR2 FYNNEI, per germline. The CDR3 runs 13 residues. The CDR3 DNA follows: TGTGCCAGCAGTGAAGGACATTCCTACGAGCAGTACTTC. Its protein is CASSEGHSYEQYF.

The chain couples TRBV2 to TRBJ1-5, with D possibly TRBD1 on 6 matching bases. Germline CDR1 SNHLY, CDR2 FYNNEI. Trimming shortened V by 5 bases and J by 5 bases, and 10 bases separated the two germline ends. The CDR3 has 13 residues. CDR3 loop: CASSPGTHQPQHF. In DNA form, the CDR3 reads TGTGCCAGCAGTCCCGGGACACATCAGCCCCAGCATTTT.

The chain is built from TRBV18 and TRBJ1-5; perhaps TRBD1 as D (5 bases). The length of the CDR3 is 13 residues. From germline, CDR1 is KGHSH and CDR2 LQKENI. V gave up 6 bases and J gave up 6 bases, with 12 bases separating them. DNA of the CDR3: TGTGCCAGCTCTCCTACCGACAGTCAGCCCCAGCATTTT. It translates to CASSPTDSQPQHF.

This clone has ten or more counts. This chain joins TRBV19 and TRBJ2-2; TRBD2 agrees at 12 bases. V lost 3 bases and J lost 3; bases outside the gene matches: 14. The length of the CDR3 is 20 residues. The germline V gene has CDR1 LNHDA and CDR2 SQIVND (reference sequence). The CDR3 here is CASSMMKTSGSIPDTGELFF. DNA for the CDR3: TGTGCCAGTAGTATGATGAAGACTAGCGGGAGTATCCCGGACACCGGGGAGCTGTTTTTT.

This clone occurred once. A much larger clone lies a single base off, so this may be a read error. V gene TRBV2 combines with J gene TRBJ1-1; D is possibly TRBD1 (6 bases). V dropped 1 base and J dropped 6 bases, with 12 bases sitting between them. Per germline, CDR1 SNHLY and CDR2 FYNNEI. The CDR3 covers 14 residues. The CDR3 DNA follows: TGTGCCAGCAGTGAAGAGGGGGGAGGGGCTGAAGCTTTCTTT. Protein product: CASSEEGGGAEAFF. Drawing the rest from reference TRBV2 and TRBJ1-1, the complete variable domain is EPEVTQTPSHQVTQMGQEVILRCVPISNHLYFYWYRQILGQKVEFLVSFYNNEISEKSEIFDDQFSVERPDGSNFTLKIRSTKLEDSAMYFCASSEEGGGAEAFFGQGTRLTVV.

This clone was recorded a few times. The chain employs TRBV27 and TRBJ2-7, with 8 bases fitting TRBD1. The germline CDR1 and CDR2 sequences are MNHEY and SMNVEV (reference sequence). V lost 5 bases and J lost 2; bases outside the gene matches: 11. CDR3 length: 16 amino acids. CDR3 region: CASSHLGTGAPYEQYF. CDR3 nucleotide sequence: TGTGCCAGCAGTCACCTCGGGACAGGCGCCCCCTACGAGCAGTACTTC.

The count of this clone is one. The chain couples TRBV9 to TRBJ2-4, with D possibly matching TRBD2 (6 bases). Trimming removed 2 bases from V and 0 bases from J, with 9 bases in between. Germline CDR1 and CDR2: SGDLS and YYNGEE. This CDR3 has 15 amino acids. The CDR3 sequence is CASSVRAGAKNIQYF. DNA for the CDR3: TGTGCCAGCAGCGTCCGAGCGGGAGCCAAAAACATTCAGTACTTC.

The CDR3 DNA is TGTGCCAGCAGTGTCACAGGGGGCGCGACTGAAGCTTTCTTT. Its translation: CASSVTGGATEAFF. The genes are TRBV25-1 and TRBJ1-1; 9 bases are a match to TRBD1. The CDR3 loop spans 14 amino acids. J gave up 5 bases and V 4 bases, and 5 bases lay outside the gene matches. CDR1 MGHDK and CDR2 SYGVNS come from the germline V gene.

The V gene is TRBV6-6, the J gene TRBJ2-2; the D call may be TRBD1 or TRBD2 (5 bases each). This CDR3 is 14 amino acids long. The V end was cut by 8 bases, the J end by 11 bases, with 21 bases between. Germline lookup yields CDR1 MNHNY and CDR2 SVGAGI (reference sequence). This CDR3 reads CASWPFGGTSELFF. CDR3 DNA sequence: TGTGCCAGCTGGCCTTTTGGGGGAACCAGCGAGCTGTTTTTT.

Concerning this clone itself: The sample has other DNA sequences that encode this CDR3 too. CDR3 in DNA: TGCAGCGTTGTACCTAGCGGGAGGGAGTCCCACGAGCAGTACTTC. It specifies CSVVPSGRESHEQYF. V and J are TRBV29-1 and TRBJ2-7, with TRBD2 matching over 12 bases. V shed 4 bases and J 5 bases; nucleotides not matched to a gene: 9. Per the germline V gene, CDR1 is SQVTM and CDR2 is ANQGSEA. This CDR3 is built from 15 residues.

V gene TRBV19 combines with J gene TRBJ2-7, with D hard to call. Trimming stripped 5 bases from V and 0 bases from J, with 11 bases between. Germline-derived CDR1 and CDR2 are LNHDA and SQIVND (reference sequence). The CDR3 is made up of 14 amino acids. The CDR3 nucleotides are TGTGCCAGTAGTTTGACACTCTTCTCCTACGAGCAGTACTTC. This encodes CASSLTLFSYEQYF.

The table lists this clone with a few counts. V is TRBV6-5 and J is TRBJ1-2, with D possibly being TRBD1 (5 bases). Trimming took 0 bases from V and 2 from J, leaving 10 bases between them. Germline V gene sequence: CDR1 MNHEY, CDR2 SVGAGI. The CDR3 totals 15 residues. Here the CDR3 reads CASSYSRDVNYGYTF. CDR3 nucleotides: TGTGCCAGCAGTTACTCGAGGGACGTAAACTATGGCTACACCTTC.

The rearrangement links TRBV18 to TRBJ2-2, with a tentative D call TRBD2 (5 bases). Germline V lookup: CDR1 KGHSH, CDR2 LQKENI. Trimming shortened V by 3 bases and J by 5 bases, and 10 bases separated the two germline ends. CDR3 length: 14 amino acids. In DNA form, the CDR3 reads TGTGCCAGCTCACCGTTAGCGAGGACCGGGGAGCTGTTTTTT. It encodes CASSPLARTGELFF.

This clone was recorded only once. The chain carries TRBV11-2 and TRBJ2-7; D gene unclear. CDR3 length: 14 amino acids. The V gene's germline CDR1 is SGHAT and CDR2 FQNNGV. Trimming took off 5 bases at V and 3 bases at J, with 14 bases between the two ends. The CDR3 coding sequence is TGTGCCAGCAGCCCCCCCAACAGATACTACGAGCAGTACTTC. It codes for CASSPPNRYYEQYF.

V is TRBV11-3 and J is TRBJ2-2; 7 bases line up with TRBD1. Germline CDR1 and CDR2: SGHNT and YENEEA. After removal of 1 base from V and 1 base from J, the junction contained 0 bases not matched to a gene. This CDR3 is 15 amino acids long. The CDR3 nucleotides read TGTGCCAGCAGCTTAGGGACAGGGAACACCGGGGAGCTGTTTTTT. Translated: CASSLGTGNTGELFF.

The chain is built from TRBV29-1 and TRBJ1-2, with D unresolved. Germline V gene lookup returns CDR1 SQVTM and CDR2 ANQGSEA. V was cut by 6 bases and J by 0 bases, with 8 bases left in between. The CDR3 totals 12 residues. CDR3 sequence reads: CSVAGPNYGYTF. The DNA of the CDR3 is TGCAGCGTAGCAGGACCTAACTATGGCTACACCTTC.

This clone was seen a few times. The chain links TRBV29-1 to TRBJ2-1; a possible D gene is TRBD2 (5 bases). Germline CDR1 and CDR2: SQVTM and ANQGSEA. This CDR3 has 11 amino acids. V was pared by 7 bases and J by 13 bases, with 17 bases between. CDR3 in amino acids: CSADPGNLQFF. In nucleotides, the CDR3 is TGCAGCGCTGACCCGGGGAATCTTCAGTTCTTC.

A few counts support this clone. The gene calls are TRBV11-1 and TRBJ2-1; 8 positions agree with TRBD2. The germline CDR1 and CDR2 sequences are SGHAT and FQDESV (reference sequence). The CDR3 is 16 amino acids. V shed 3 bases and J 1 base; nucleotides not matched to a gene: 5. CDR3 sequence reads: CASSFSGEWSYNEQFF. The CDR3 DNA sequence: TGTGCCAGCAGCTTTAGCGGGGAGTGGTCCTACAATGAGCAGTTCTTC.

In its sample, this clone is large (0.1 to 1%). This rearrangement joins TRBV5-4 to TRBJ2-7; 9 positions agree with TRBD1. The germline gives CDR1 SGHNT, CDR2 YYREEE (reference sequence). The junction had 10 bases not matched to a gene; V was cut back by 4 bases and J by 5 bases. This CDR3 has 15 amino acids. The CDR3 protein is CASSISGTGTHEQYF. The CDR3 DNA reads as TGTGCCAGCAGCATATCCGGGACAGGGACCCACGAGCAGTACTTC. The full variable domain, its missing parts supplied by reference TRBV5-4 and TRBJ2-7, is ETGVTQSPTHLIKTRGQQVTLRCSSQSGHNTVSWYQQALGQGPQFIFQYYREEENGRGNFPPRFSGLQFPNYSSELNVNALELDDSALYLCASSISGTGTHEQYFGPGTRLTVT.

The V call is TRBV5-6, the J call TRBJ2-1, with D possibly TRBD2 on 5 matching bases. The CDR3 is 16 amino acids. Trimming cost V 4 bases and J 0 bases, with 14 bases left between them. CDR1 and CDR2 from the germline V gene are SGHDT and YYEEEE. CDR3 in DNA: TGTGCCAGCAGCACCTTAGCGTTCAGCTCCTACAATGAGCAGTTCTTC. This codes for CASSTLAFSSYNEQFF.

The chain uses TRBV15 and TRBJ2-3, with D perhaps TRBD1 (5 bases). V was cut by 2 bases and J by 4 bases, with 16 bases left in between. Germline values: CDR1 LNHNV, CDR2 YYDKDF (reference sequence). The CDR3 extends over 16 amino acids. This CDR3 is CATSRFRDFNSDTQYF. The CDR3 DNA follows: TGTGCCACCAGCAGATTCAGGGATTTTAATTCAGATACGCAGTATTTT.